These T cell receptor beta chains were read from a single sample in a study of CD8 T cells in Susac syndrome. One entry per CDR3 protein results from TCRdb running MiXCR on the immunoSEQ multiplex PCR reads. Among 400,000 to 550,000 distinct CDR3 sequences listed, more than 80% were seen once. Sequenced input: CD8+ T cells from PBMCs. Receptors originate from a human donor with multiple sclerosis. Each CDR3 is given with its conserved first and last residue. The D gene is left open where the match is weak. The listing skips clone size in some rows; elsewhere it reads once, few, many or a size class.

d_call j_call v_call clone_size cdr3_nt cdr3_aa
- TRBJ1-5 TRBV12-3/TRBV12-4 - TGTGCCAGCAGCAGGGAACTCCACCAGCCCCAGCATTTT CASSRELHQPQHF
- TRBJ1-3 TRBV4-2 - TGTGCCAGCAGCCAAGATCCGGGGCCAGAGACCTCTGGAAACACCATATATTTT CASSQDPGPETSGNTIYF
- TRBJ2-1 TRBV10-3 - TGTGCCATCGGTTCCAATGAGCAGTTCTTC CAIGSNEQFF
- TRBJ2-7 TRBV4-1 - TGCGCCAGCAGCCGAGGTAGGGACGAGCAGTACTTC CASSRGRDEQYF
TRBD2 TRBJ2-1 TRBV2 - TGTGCCAGCAGTGGGGGACTAGCGGGAGAATTGAATGAGCAGTTCTTC CASSGGLAGELNEQFF
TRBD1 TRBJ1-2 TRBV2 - TGTGCCAGCAGCGCCGGGACAGGGGGACCACTATATGGCTACACCTTC CASSAGTGGPLYGYTF
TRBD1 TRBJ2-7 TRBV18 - TGTGCCAGCTCATCTCGAAAGGGACAGTCGACCTACGAGCAGTACTTC CASSSRKGQSTYEQYF
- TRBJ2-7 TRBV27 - TGTGCCAGCAGAGGGACGCATAGCTCCTACGAGCAGTACTTC CASRGTHSSYEQYF
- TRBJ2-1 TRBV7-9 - TGTGCCAGCAGGGTACTAGGCTTTCCCCAGGGCTCCTACAATGAGCAGTTCTTC CASRVLGFPQGSYNEQFF
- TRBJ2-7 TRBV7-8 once TGTGCCAGCAGCTTAGCGGAGGGCACCTCGTCCTACGAGCAGTACTTC CASSLAEGTSSYEQYF
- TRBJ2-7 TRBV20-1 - TGCAGTGCTAGAGATGAGGGAGGTAGCAGGTACGAGCAGTACTTC CSARDEGGSRYEQYF
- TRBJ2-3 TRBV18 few TGTGCCAGCTCAACCGACAGCACAGATACGCAGTATTTT CASSTDSTDTQYF
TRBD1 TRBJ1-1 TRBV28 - TGTGCCGCCCAAACAGGGGGCTCTGAAGCTTTCTTT CAAQTGGSEAFF
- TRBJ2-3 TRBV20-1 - TGCAGTGCTGTCTTAACAGATACGCAGTATTTT CSAVLTDTQYF
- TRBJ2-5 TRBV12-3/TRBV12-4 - TGTGCCAGCAGTTTTTTGCGTGGGGTAAAAGAGACCCAGTACTTC CASSFLRGVKETQYF
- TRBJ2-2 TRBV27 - TGTGCCAGCAGTCCATTCGATGGGGGTACCAGGGAGCTGTTTTTT CASSPFDGGTRELFF
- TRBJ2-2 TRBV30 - TGTGCCTGGAGTGACGAGACCGGGGAGCTGTTTTTT CAWSDETGELFF
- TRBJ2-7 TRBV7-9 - TGTGCCAGCAGCCCCTACCCTCGGGTCGCTAGCGTCGCCTACGAGCAGTACTTC CASSPYPRVASVAYEQYF
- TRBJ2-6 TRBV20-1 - TGCAGTGCTGAACAGCTCTCTGGGGCCAACGTCCTGACTTTC CSAEQLSGANVLTF
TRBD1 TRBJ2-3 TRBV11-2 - TGTGCCAGCAGCTCGTTTCCCACAGGGGAAGAGGGCACAGATACGCAGTATTTT CASSSFPTGEEGTDTQYF
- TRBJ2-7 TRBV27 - TGTGCCAGCAGTCCTAGTCATCCCTACGAGCAGTACTTC CASSPSHPYEQYF
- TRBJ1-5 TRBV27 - TGTGCCAGCGCGAGTCAGGGGTGGGATCAGCCCCAGCATTTT CASASQGWDQPQHF